The 8 T cell receptor beta chains below all came from one sample that was sequenced in a study of cytomegalovirus exposure and HLA in healthy donors. Use of 60 Vbeta and 13 Jbeta primers characterized the PCR. Measured with immunoSEQ multiplex PCR; TCRdb has only the in-frame clones, and not every one. The data show 150,000 to 200,000 clones, more than 60% seen once. The sample was PBMCs. The source of these receptors is a female donor in good health and CMV-seronegative.

The J gene is TRBJ2-1, the V gene TRBV7-3; D is possibly TRBD1 (5 bases). Germline V gene data show CDR1 as SGHTA and CDR2 as FQGTGA. The CDR3 totals 15 residues. The V and J ends lost 5 bases and 3 bases respectively, with 14 bases between them. The CDR3 sequence is CASSKTATDYNEQFF. CDR3 DNA: TGTGCCAGCAGCAAGACAGCTACCGACTACAATGAGCAGTTCTTC. The entire variable domain, with the rest obtained from reference TRBV7-3 and TRBJ2-1, is as follows: GAGVSQTPSNKVTEKGKYVELRCDPISGHTALYWYRQSLGQGPEFLIYFQGTGAADDSGLPNDRFFAVRPEGSVSTLKIQRTERGDSAVYLCASSKTATDYNEQFFGPGTRLTVL.

The chain joins TRBV28 to TRBJ2-5; 12 bases map to TRBD2. Trimming removed 7 bases from V and 4 bases from J; junction bases left unmatched: 7. The CDR3 has 15 residues. Germline assignment: CDR1 MDHEN and CDR2 SYDVKM. CDR3 bases: TGTGCCAGCACCGTCCCGGGACTAGCGGGAGAGACCCAGTACTTC. Encoded protein: CASTVPGLAGETQYF.

This chain connects TRBV5-4 to TRBJ1-4, with a weak D call TRBD1 (5 bases). The CDR3 is 16 amino acids. Trimming removed 0 bases at V and 4 bases at J, with 13 bases between. Per the germline V gene, CDR1 is SGHNT and CDR2 is YYREEE (reference sequence). CDR3 coding DNA: TGTGCCAGCAGCTTGGATCCGGGGGGGAGTAATGAAAAACTGTTTTTT. Translation gives CASSLDPGGSNEKLFF.

The J gene is TRBJ2-5, the V gene TRBV5-1; D is possibly TRBD1 (6 bases). The J call may not be correct, given that the DNA end is closer to TRBJ2-7. CDR3 length: 14 amino acids. The germline CDR1 and CDR2 sequences are SGHRS and YFSETQ. Written as DNA, the CDR3 is TGCGCCAGCAGCTTGCAGGGACATACCTACGAGCAGTACTTC. Translating it yields CASSLQGHTYEQYF.

This clone is a singleton in its sample. Compared with germline, one end of the junction differs, possibly owing to a read error. This chain uses TRBV5-1 with TRBJ2-5; 11 bases align to TRBD2. CDR1 and CDR2 from the germline V gene are SGHRS and YFSETQ. The CDR3 covers 16 residues. The CDR3 here is CASSSIAGGPGEIQYF. CDR3 bases: TGCGCCAGCAGCTCCATAGCGGGGGGGCCTGGGGAGATCCAGTACTTC.

There are a few counts of this clone. Written as DNA, the CDR3 is TGTGCCAGCAGCTTGGGGACAGGGGAGACCCAGTACTTC. This encodes CASSLGTGETQYF. The chain has TRBV7-7 and TRBJ2-5, with 9 bases fitting TRBD1. The CDR3 sequence is 13 residues long. Germline V gene data show CDR1 as SSHAT and CDR2 as FNYEAQ (reference sequence). The ends lost 3 bases at V and 5 bases at J; junction bases unmatched: 1. Combining the CDR3 with reference TRBV7-7 and TRBJ2-5 gives the whole variable domain GAGVSQSPRYKVTKRGQDVTLRCDPISSHATLYWYQQALGQGPEFLTYFNYEAQPDKSGLPSDRFSAERPEGSISTLTIQRTEQRDSAMYRCASSLGTGETQYFGPGTRLLVL.

This chain links TRBV6-4 with TRBJ1-2, with D possibly being TRBD1 (6 bases). The CDR3 is 11 residues long. Between the trimmed V and J ends, which lost 7 bases and 12 bases, there was a span of 15 bases. CDR1 is MRHNA, CDR2 SNTAGT, per germline. The CDR3 nucleotides read TGTGCCAGCACCCCGAGGGGGGGCCACACCTTC. Amino acids: CASTPRGGHTF.

The count of this clone is one. The V and J genes are TRBV30 and TRBJ2-7, with a tentative D call TRBD1 (5 bases). Germline values: CDR1 GTSNPN, CDR2 SVGIG (reference sequence). The germline V and J ends were trimmed by 0 bases and 4 bases, with 13 bases remaining between them. This CDR3 region has 14 residues. The CDR3 here is CAWSVGAGNYEQYF. CDR3 coding DNA: TGTGCCTGGAGTGTAGGGGCAGGGAATTACGAGCAGTACTTC.